These 19 T cell receptor beta chains originate from one sample sequenced in a study of blood T cell repertoires in COVID-19. The method was immunoSEQ multiplex PCR; TCRdb's version includes in-frame clones alone and lacks a portion of them. The sample yields over 45,000 clones, roughly 90% seen once. Sequencing was done on a sample of peripheral blood. The receptors stem from a man in his 60s with active COVID-19.

This sequence joins TRBV21-1 and TRBJ2-7; the DNA was not used to check the table's D call, TRBD2. TRBV21-1 is assigned pseudogene status. The CDR3 sequence is 15 residues long. Here the CDR3 reads CASSKGTSGRYEQYF. The CDR3 bases are TGTGCCAGCAGCAAAGGGACAAGCGGGAGGTACGAGCAGTACTTC.

V gene TRBV27 combines with J gene TRBJ1-1; D is perhaps TRBD1 (5 bases). This CDR3 has 14 amino acids. Per the germline V gene, CDR1 is MNHEY and CDR2 is SMNVEV (reference sequence). V was pared by 5 bases and J by 5 bases, with 15 bases between. In DNA, the CDR3 is TGTGCCAGCAGTCCCACGGGGGGGATAACTGAAGCTTTCTTT. Translation: CASSPTGGITEAFF.

This sequence joins TRBV6-2 or TRBV6-3 and TRBJ2-3; D remains ambiguous. CDR3 length equals 12 residues. V was shortened by 0 bases and J by 6 bases, with 4 bases between the two germline ends. Germline CDR1 is MNHEY and CDR2 is SVGEGT. This CDR3 is CASSYSGDTQYF. CDR3 in DNA: TGTGCCAGCAGTTACTCGGGCGATACGCAGTATTTT.

The chain's CDR3 is CASSYSRVSGMETQYF. CDR3 DNA sequence: TGTGCCAGCAGTTACTCGAGGGTTAGCGGGATGGAGACCCAGTACTTC. The chain joins TRBV6-5 to TRBJ2-5, with 8 bases fitting TRBD2. The germline V gene encodes CDR1 MNHEY and CDR2 SVGAGI. This CDR3 comprises 16 residues. Trimming removed 0 bases from V and 5 bases from J; junction bases left unmatched: 8.

The CDR3 sequence: CATSRELAGGSSYNEQFF. DNA for the CDR3: TGTGCCACCAGCAGAGAACTAGCGGGAGGGAGCTCCTACAATGAGCAGTTCTTC. The genes are TRBV15 and TRBJ2-1, with 13 bases fitting TRBD2. The CDR3 spans 18 residues. CDR1 is LNHNV, CDR2 YYDKDF, per germline (reference sequence). The V segment lost 0 bases and the J segment 0 bases; nucleotides outside the gene matches: 2.

The chain carries TRBV27 and TRBJ2-1; 8 bases match TRBD2. CDR3 size: 13 residues. Germline V gene data show CDR1 as MNHEY and CDR2 as SMNVEV (reference sequence). The V segment lost 5 bases and the J segment 6 bases; nucleotides outside the gene matches: 3. The CDR3 DNA sequence: TGTGCCAGCAGTAGGCGGGAGGTCAATGAGCAGTTCTTC. Its protein is CASSRREVNEQFF.

This clone was seen just once. The chain combines TRBV7-3 with TRBJ1-1; the D gene is possibly TRBD1 (6 bases). V dropped 3 bases and J dropped 5 bases, with 10 bases sitting between them. The V gene's germline CDR1 is SGHTA and CDR2 FQGTGA. The CDR3 has 13 amino acids. The CDR3 bases are TGTGCCAGCAGCTTTACAGGGCGGACTGAAGCTTTCTTT. Protein: CASSFTGRTEAFF.

The V call is TRBV19, the J call TRBJ1-5; TRBD1 is a possible D gene (5 bases). CDR3 size: 14 residues. Trimming shortened V by 5 bases and J by 3 bases, and 11 bases separated the two germline ends. The germline CDR1 and CDR2 sequences are LNHDA and SQIVND (reference sequence). The CDR3: CASSPRQSNQPQHF. The CDR3 bases are TGTGCCAGTAGTCCCCGACAGTCCAATCAGCCCCAGCATTTT.

The chain uses TRBV7-9 and TRBJ2-3, with 8 bases identical to TRBD2. V shed 1 base, J shed 2 bases, and the junction held 5 bases outside the gene matches. Germline V gene sequence: CDR1 SEHNR, CDR2 FQNEAQ (reference sequence). This CDR3 has 16 residues. The CDR3: CASSLGASGYTDTQYF. The CDR3 coding sequence is TGTGCCAGCAGCTTAGGGGCTAGCGGGTACACAGATACGCAGTATTTT.

The chain is built from TRBV14 and TRBJ2-1, with 7 nucleotides matching TRBD2. CDR1 is SGHDN and CDR2 is FVKESK in the germline V gene. J lost 3 bases, V lost 1 base, and 3 bases had no gene match. CDR3 size: 15 residues. CDR3 DNA: TGTGCCAGCAGCCAAGTACCGGGGGGCTACAATGAGCAGTTCTTC. Amino acids: CASSQVPGGYNEQFF.

The chain couples TRBV11-2 to TRBJ2-1; 8 nucleotides agree with TRBD2. The CDR3 sequence is 15 residues long. Germline CDR1 reads SGHAT; CDR2 reads FQNNGV. J gave up 7 bases and V 6 bases, and 11 bases lay outside the gene matches. DNA of the CDR3: TGTGCCAGCAGTCCTAAAGGGGCTAGCGGGAATGAGCAGTTCTTC. Amino acids: CASSPKGASGNEQFF.

The chain has TRBV18 and TRBJ2-7; 10 bases map to TRBD1. CDR3 size: 16 residues. Germline V CDR1 and CDR2: KGHSH, LQKENI. Trimming removed 3 bases from V and 2 bases from J; junction bases left unmatched: 7. This chain's CDR3 is CASSPMRTGGTYEQYF. The CDR3 coding sequence is TGTGCCAGCTCACCCATGAGGACAGGGGGAACCTACGAGCAGTACTTC.

The chain uses TRBV30 and TRBJ2-3; TRBD1 matches at 8 bases. CDR1 and CDR2 from the germline V gene are GTSNPN and SVGIG (reference sequence). This CDR3 is 13 amino acids long. J lost 5 bases, V lost 5 bases, and 6 bases had no gene match. The CDR3 bases are TGTGCCTGGGACAGGGGTAGTAGAGATACGCAGTATTTT. Protein: CAWDRGSRDTQYF. The full variable domain, with the rest looked up from reference TRBV30 and TRBJ2-3, is SQTIHQWPATLVQPVGSPLSLECTVEGTSNPNLYWYRQAAGRGLQLLFYSVGIGQISSEVPQNLSASRPQDRQFILSSKKLLLSDSGFYLCAWDRGSRDTQYFGPGTRLTVL.

The chain employs TRBV28 and TRBJ2-1; D unclear. Between the trimmed V and J ends, which lost 5 bases and 6 bases, there was a span of 20 bases. The germline V gene has CDR1 MDHEN and CDR2 SYDVKM. The CDR3 sequence is 16 residues long. The CDR3 spells CASSPSYPSWSNEQFF. As DNA, the CDR3 is TGTGCCAGCAGTCCGTCCTACCCGTCGTGGAGCAATGAGCAGTTCTTC.

This chain joins TRBV5-1 and TRBJ2-3, with 8 bases aligning to TRBD1. The CDR3 is 15 amino acids. Germline CDR1 and CDR2: SGHRS and YFSETQ. Trimming removed 4 bases from V and 2 bases from J; junction bases left unmatched: 6. CDR3 sequence reads: CASSPSGGLTDTQYF. Written as DNA, the CDR3 is TGCGCCAGCAGCCCATCAGGGGGCCTCACAGATACGCAGTATTTT. The whole variable domain, filled in from reference TRBV5-1 and TRBJ2-3, reads KAGVTQTPRYLIKTRGQQVTLSCSPISGHRSVSWYQQTPGQGLQFLFEYFSETQRNKGNFPGRFSGRQFSNSRSEMNVSTLELGDSALYLCASSPSGGLTDTQYFGPGTRLTVL.

J is TRBJ1-1 and V is TRBV7-6, with D possibly matching TRBD1 (6 bases). The CDR3 runs 16 residues. CDR1 is SGHVS and CDR2 is FNYEAQ in the germline V gene. The V end was cut by 1 base, the J end by 2 bases, with 14 bases between. CDR3 in amino acids: CASSLVQGSLNTEAFF. CDR3 nucleotides: TGTGCCAGCAGCTTAGTTCAGGGGAGTTTAAACACTGAAGCTTTCTTT.

Turning to this clone: One junction end disagrees with the germline gene, perhaps due to a read error. This chain links TRBV7-7 with TRBJ2-3, with D possibly being TRBD2 (5 bases). In germline, CDR1 is SSHAT, CDR2 FNYEAQ (reference sequence). This CDR3 is built from 15 residues. The CDR3 DNA follows: TGTGCTAGCAGCTTAGGGCTTAGCGAGGAAGATACGCAGTATTTT. Encoded protein: CASSLGLSEEDTQYF. The entire variable domain, with the rest obtained from reference TRBV7-7 and TRBJ2-3, is as follows: GAGVSQSPRYKVTKRGQDVTLRCDPISSHATLYWYQQALGQGPEFLTYFNYEAQPDKSGLPSDRFSAERPEGSISTLTIQRTEQRDSAMYRCASSLGLSEEDTQYFGPGTRLTVL.

This sequence joins TRBV5-1 and TRBJ2-7; D is possibly TRBD2 (6 bases). The germline gives CDR1 SGHRS, CDR2 YFSETQ. CDR3 length: 13 amino acids. Deletions cut 5 bases from V and 3 bases from J, with 12 bases between. The CDR3 loop reads CASRRTTNYEQYF. In DNA form, the CDR3 reads TGCGCCAGCAGGCGGACTACCAACTACGAGCAGTACTTC. Complete variable domain (other parts from reference TRBV5-1 and TRBJ2-7): KAGVTQTPRYLIKTRGQQVTLSCSPISGHRSVSWYQQTPGQGLQFLFEYFSETQRNKGNFPGRFSGRQFSNSRSEMNVSTLELGDSALYLCASRRTTNYEQYFGPGTRLTVT.

V gene TRBV5-6 combines with J gene TRBJ2-5; TRBD2 might be the D (6 bases). The length of the CDR3 is 14 residues. The germline V and J ends were trimmed by 1 base and 6 bases, with 13 bases remaining between them. Per germline, CDR1 SGHDT and CDR2 YYEEEE. Here the CDR3 DNA reads TGTGCCAGCAGCTTGAGCGCGGGGAGAAAGACCCAGTACTTC. This sequence encodes CASSLSAGRKTQYF.